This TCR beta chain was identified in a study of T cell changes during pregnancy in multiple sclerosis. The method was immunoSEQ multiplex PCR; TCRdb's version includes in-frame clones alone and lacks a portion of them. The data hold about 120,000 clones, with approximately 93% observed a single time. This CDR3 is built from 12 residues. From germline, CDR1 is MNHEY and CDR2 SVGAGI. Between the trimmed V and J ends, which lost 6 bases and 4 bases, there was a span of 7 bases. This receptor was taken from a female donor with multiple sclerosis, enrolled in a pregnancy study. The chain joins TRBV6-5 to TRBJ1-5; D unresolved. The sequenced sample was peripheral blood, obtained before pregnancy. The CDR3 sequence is CASSQRNQPQHF. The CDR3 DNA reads TGTGCCAGCAGCCAACGGAATCAGCCCCAGCATTTT.